This TCR beta chain is from a study of response to subunit inactivated influenza vaccine. This clonotype was seen only a few times. Trimming shortened V by 1 base and J by 1 base, and 12 bases separated the two germline ends. Germline values: CDR1 SGHVS, CDR2 FNYEAQ. The length of the CDR3 is 16 residues. One entry per CDR3 protein, called by TCRdb with MiXCR from the RT-PCR reads. In the table there are roughly 160,000 distinct CDR3 sequences, approximately 10% of which are singletons. The genes are TRBV7-6 and TRBJ2-3; D not certain. This specimen consisted of non-naive T cells sorted from PBMCs, obtained roughly 47 days after vaccination. The sequence derives from a man between 45 and 60 years old who received an inactivated influenza vaccine. The CDR3 protein is CASSLEVVPGTDTQYF. The CDR3 DNA is TGTGCCAGCAGCTTAGAAGTGGTCCCAGGCACAGATACGCAGTATTTT.